Below, 16 T cell receptor beta chains from the same sample are listed, as sequenced in a study of blood T cell repertoires in COVID-19. The assay was immunoSEQ multiplex PCR, and TCRdb's table has in-frame clones only and misses some. The profile shows 310,000 or so clones, 86% of them singletons. Sequencing was carried out using peripheral blood. All receptors come from a woman between 50 and 59 years old with acute or convalescent COVID-19.

J is TRBJ2-1 and V is TRBV19, with D perhaps matching TRBD2 (5 bases). The CDR3 loop spans 13 amino acids. V was cut by 7 bases and J by 5 bases, with 12 bases left in between. Looked up from germline, CDR1 is LNHDA and CDR2 is SQIVND (reference sequence). The CDR3 sequence: CASNERMNNEQFF. In DNA form, the CDR3 reads TGTGCCAGTAATGAGCGGATGAACAATGAGCAGTTCTTC.

The V call is TRBV30, the J call TRBJ1-5, with TRBD1 as a possible D gene (5 bases). CDR1 is GTSNPN and CDR2 is SVGIG in the germline V gene (reference sequence). The CDR3 contains 13 residues. V lost 5 bases, J lost 1 base, and 9 bases lay in between. CDR3 coding DNA: TGTGCCTGGCAGGGAACGAGCAATCAGCCCCAGCATTTT. Protein product: CAWQGTSNQPQHF.

The chain has TRBV6-5 and TRBJ2-2; D uncertain. The CDR3 extends over 15 amino acids. Germline loops: CDR1 MNHEY, CDR2 SVGAGI. V was clipped by 2 bases and J by 1 base, with 8 bases between them. CDR3: CASSYEVGNTGELFF. The DNA for the CDR3 is TGTGCCAGCAGTTACGAGGTGGGGAACACCGGGGAGCTGTTTTTT.

The rearrangement uses TRBV7-2 and TRBJ2-3; D may be TRBD1 (5 bases). Germline CDR1 SGHTA, CDR2 FQGNSA. CDR3 size: 16 residues. V was trimmed by 1 base and J by 3 bases, leaving 14 bases between them. For the CDR3, the DNA is TGTGCCAGCAGCTTAGTTTGGGGCTACGGAACAGATACGCAGTATTTT. It specifies CASSLVWGYGTDTQYF.

J is TRBJ2-1 and V is TRBV6-2 or TRBV6-3; D possibly corresponds to TRBD1 (6 bases). From germline, CDR1 is MNHEY and CDR2 SVGEGT. The CDR3 spans 16 residues. The V and J ends lost 2 bases and 1 base respectively, with 12 bases between them. The CDR3 spells CASSYTGPFSYNEQFF. For the CDR3, the DNA is TGTGCCAGCAGTTACACAGGGCCTTTTTCCTACAATGAGCAGTTCTTC.

Comment on this clone: At the DNA level, this CDR3 is encoded by other sequences in the same sample as well. V gene TRBV7-9 combines with J gene TRBJ1-4; 8 nucleotides align to TRBD1. Germline values: CDR1 SEHNR, CDR2 FQNEAQ (reference sequence). The CDR3 extends over 14 amino acids. V was pared by 3 bases and J by 5 bases, with 2 bases of the junction left unmatched. The chain's CDR3 is CASSFGQGNEKLFF. In DNA form, the CDR3 reads TGTGCCAGCAGCTTCGGACAGGGCAATGAAAAACTGTTTTTT. Complete variable domain (other parts from reference TRBV7-9 and TRBJ1-4): DTGVSQNPRHKITKRGQNVTFRCDPISEHNRLYWYRQTLGQGPEFLTYFQNEAQLEKSRLLSDRFSAERPKGSFSTLEIQRTEQGDSAMYLCASSFGQGNEKLFFGSGTQLSVL.

The V and J genes are TRBV24-1 and TRBJ2-1, with 7 bases identical to TRBD2. Trimming took 4 bases from V and 1 from J; bases not matched to a gene: 9. The CDR3 contains 17 residues. The V gene's germline CDR1 is KGHDR and CDR2 SFDVKD. The CDR3 DNA reads TGTGCCACCAGTGAATTCGGTCTAGCGGATTCCTACAATGAGCAGTTCTTC. This codes for CATSEFGLADSYNEQFF.

The chain uses TRBV10-3 and TRBJ1-6, with 7 bases lining up with TRBD1. CDR1 and CDR2 (germline): ENHRY, SYGVKD. The CDR3 runs to 14 residues. The ends lost 7 bases at V and 7 bases at J; junction bases unmatched: 7. CDR3 amino acids: CAIKGAGDNSPLHF. The CDR3 DNA sequence: TGTGCCATCAAGGGGGCAGGGGACAATTCACCCCTCCACTTT.

The chain couples TRBV4-2 to TRBJ2-7; 10 nucleotides match TRBD2. The CDR3 extends over 15 amino acids. V lost 4 bases and J lost 0; bases outside the gene matches: 3. The germline CDR1 and CDR2 sequences are LGHNA and YNFKEQ. The DNA for the CDR3 is TGTGCCAGCAGCCTTCAGCGGGAGGGCTCCTACGAGCAGTACTTC. It codes for CASSLQREGSYEQYF.

This CDR3 reads CASSGHPSSGSTGELFF. CDR3 bases: TGCGCCAGCAGCGGTCACCCTTCTAGCGGGAGTACCGGGGAGCTGTTTTTT. This chain joins TRBV5-1 and TRBJ2-2; TRBD2 agrees at 10 bases. Germline values: CDR1 SGHRS, CDR2 YFSETQ. The CDR3 loop spans 17 amino acids. V was clipped by 4 bases and J by 5 bases; unmatched bases: 11.

The rearrangement joins TRBV7-9 to TRBJ1-5, with 8 bases identical to TRBD1. The CDR3 length is 16 residues. J gave up 4 bases and V 5 bases, and 10 bases lay outside the gene matches. Per germline, CDR1 SEHNR and CDR2 FQNEAQ (reference sequence). DNA for the CDR3: TGTGCCAGCAGCGCGGCCGGGACAGGCTTAAATCAGCCCCAGCATTTT. Translated, it gives CASSAAGTGLNQPQHF.

This clone appeared a single time. This chain uses TRBV19 with TRBJ2-7, with TRBD1 identical over 9 bases. Germline V lookup: CDR1 LNHDA, CDR2 SQIVND (reference sequence). V shed 7 bases, J shed 5 bases, and the junction held 21 bases outside the gene matches. The CDR3 has 18 amino acids. The CDR3 bases are TGTGCCAGTACCACGGGGACAGGGTTCGGGAAGGTCCCCCACGAGCAGTACTTC. This codes for CASTTGTGFGKVPHEQYF.

The V call is TRBV9, the J call TRBJ2-5; 10 nucleotides match TRBD2. In germline, CDR1 is SGDLS, CDR2 YYNGEE. Trimming cost V 0 bases and J 5 bases; bases outside gene matches: 13. The CDR3 runs to 18 residues. CDR3 sequence reads: CASSVGGARSGRAETQYF. In DNA form, the CDR3 reads TGTGCCAGCAGCGTAGGGGGGGCGAGGAGCGGGAGGGCTGAGACCCAGTACTTC.

This clone was counted once. The chain carries TRBV11-3 and TRBJ2-1; 13 bases align to TRBD2. V shed 5 bases and J 8 bases; nucleotides not matched to a gene: 6. Germline V lookup: CDR1 SGHNT, CDR2 YENEEA. CDR3 size: 15 residues. The CDR3 bases are TGTGCCAGCAGCCCGGGACTAGCGGGACTTGATGAGCAGTTCTTC. Residues: CASSPGLAGLDEQFF. Using reference TRBV11-3 and TRBJ2-1 for the parts outside the CDR3, the full variable domain is EAGVVQSPRYKIIEKKQPVAFWCNPISGHNTLYWYLQNLGQGPELLIRYENEEAVDDSQLPKDRFSAERLKGVDSTLKIQPAELGDSAVYLCASSPGLAGLDEQFFGPGTRLTVL.

The chain joins TRBV14 to TRBJ2-7; D possibly corresponds to TRBD2 (7 bases). V lost 5 bases and J 6 bases, leaving 14 bases between the germline ends. The germline V gene has CDR1 SGHDN and CDR2 FVKESK. The CDR3 is 13 amino acids. CDR3 region: CASSSTGGLEQYF. The CDR3 nucleotides are TGTGCCAGCAGCTCTACCGGGGGGCTCGAGCAGTACTTC.

The chain joins TRBV15 to TRBJ2-5, with D perhaps TRBD2 (6 bases). The CDR3 covers 14 residues. Trimming cost V 1 base and J 5 bases, with 11 bases left between them. Germline assignment: CDR1 LNHNV and CDR2 YYDKDF (reference sequence). The CDR3 nucleotides are TGTGCCACCAGCAGAGCTGGGGGAGGTGAGACCCAGTACTTC. It encodes CATSRAGGGETQYF.